The 27 T cell receptor beta chains given below trace back to one sample, sequenced in a study of shared clonotypes between healthy human individuals. The assay was immunoSEQ multiplex PCR, and TCRdb's table has in-frame clones only and misses some. The sample carries roughly 2 million clones, 90% to 95% recorded once. Source material: naive CD4+ T cells sorted from blood. The subset was: CD45RA+ positively selected. The receptors stem from a man between 18 and 29 years old in good health.

Turning to this clone: A junction end diverges from the germline sequence, so it may reflect a read error. This chain connects TRBV7-7 to TRBJ2-3; 9 bases align to TRBD1. Germline V gene sequence: CDR1 SSHAT, CDR2 FNYEAQ (reference sequence). CDR3 length: 14 amino acids. The CDR3: CASSSGQGADTQYF. CDR3 DNA sequence: TGTGCTAGCAGCTCGGGACAGGGTGCAGATACGCAGTATTTT. The whole variable domain, remainder taken from reference TRBV7-7 and TRBJ2-3, is GAGVSQSPRYKVTKRGQDVTLRCDPISSHATLYWYQQALGQGPEFLTYFNYEAQPDKSGLPSDRFSAERPEGSISTLTIQRTEQRDSAMYRCASSSGQGADTQYFGPGTRLTVL.

The chain couples TRBV7-2 to TRBJ1-1, with D maybe TRBD1 (6 bases). This CDR3 comprises 13 residues. Looked up from germline, CDR1 is SGHTA and CDR2 is FQGNSA. Trimming pared 5 bases from V and 8 bases from J, leaving 15 bases between. In DNA, the CDR3 is TGTGCCAGCAGCCCCCGACAGGTTCTAGAAGCTTTCTTT. It specifies CASSPRQVLEAFF.

As for this clone: The identical CDR3 is also encoded by other nucleotide sequences in the sample. The chain links TRBV6-5 to TRBJ2-7; 7 bases are a match to TRBD1. There are 16 residues in the CDR3. Germline CDR1 MNHEY, CDR2 SVGAGI. V trimming: 0 bases; J trimming: 0 bases; junction bases outside the gene matches: 5. The DNA for the CDR3 is TGTGCCAGCAGTTACTCCCTGGCAGGGGGCTCCTACGAGCAGTACTTC. It is translated as CASSYSLAGGSYEQYF.

The chain has TRBV28 and TRBJ1-6; D is ambiguous. Per the germline V gene, CDR1 is MDHEN and CDR2 is SYDVKM. V was cut by 5 bases and J by 4 bases, with 9 bases left in between. The CDR3 covers 14 residues. CDR3 sequence (DNA): TGTGCCAGCAGTCCCCGGGGATATAATTCACCCCTCCACTTT. This translates into CASSPRGYNSPLHF.

The chain links TRBV7-9 to TRBJ2-4, with D possibly called TRBD1 or TRBD2 (6 bases each). Between the trimmed V and J ends, which lost 5 bases and 1 base, there was a span of 18 bases. Germline V CDR1 and CDR2: SEHNR, FQNEAQ (reference sequence). The CDR3 is 17 amino acids. The DNA of the CDR3 is TGTGCCAGCAGCGTGCCCCCGGGGGCAGGGGCCAAAAACATTCAGTACTTC. It yields the protein CASSVPPGAGAKNIQYF.

Only one count was recorded for this clone. Other DNA sequences in this sample translate to the same CDR3. The rearrangement links TRBV6-5 to TRBJ1-4, with D possibly TRBD1 on 6 matching bases. The V and J ends lost 10 bases and 6 bases respectively, with 12 bases between them. Germline V lookup: CDR1 MNHEY, CDR2 SVGAGI. This CDR3 spans 12 amino acids. CDR3 nucleotides: TGTGCCACCGGCAGGGGCGATGAAAAACTGTTTTTT. Translated, it gives CATGRGDEKLFF.

The chain uses TRBV4-3 and TRBJ1-5, with no clear D. This CDR3 spans 14 amino acids. V lost 0 bases, J lost 3 bases, and 6 bases lay in between. From germline, CDR1 is LGHNA and CDR2 YSLEER. CDR3: CASSQERINQPQHF. CDR3 nucleotides: TGCGCCAGCAGCCAAGAGCGGATCAATCAGCCCCAGCATTTT.

V usage is TRBV10-3 and J usage is TRBJ2-7; 11 bases map to TRBD2. CDR3 length: 14 residues. V was pared by 4 bases and J by 3 bases, with 2 bases of the junction left unmatched. The germline V gene encodes CDR1 ENHRY and CDR2 SYGVKD. This CDR3 is CAISGLAGNYEQYF. CDR3 DNA sequence: TGTGCCATCAGTGGACTAGCGGGGAACTACGAGCAGTACTTC.

The chain uses TRBV9 and TRBJ2-2, with TRBD2 matching 10 bases. J gave up 2 bases and V 0 bases, and 10 bases lay outside the gene matches. Germline assignment: CDR1 SGDLS and CDR2 YYNGEE. This CDR3 is 19 amino acids long. The CDR3, as DNA: TGTGCCAGCAGCGTAGGGTTGGTGACTAGCGGGCCCAACACCGGGGAGCTGTTTTTT. Translation gives CASSVGLVTSGPNTGELFF.

The chain uses TRBV5-1 and TRBJ2-7, with TRBD1 matching 11 bases. The J segment lost 6 bases and the V segment lost 2 bases, leaving 7 bases of the junction unmatched. In germline, CDR1 is SGHRS, CDR2 YFSETQ. The CDR3 totals 15 residues. CDR3 protein: CASSFGQGAVGEQYF. The CDR3 nucleotides are TGCGCCAGCAGCTTCGGACAGGGGGCGGTGGGCGAGCAGTACTTC.

About this clone itself: The sample has other DNA sequences that encode this CDR3 too. The rearrangement links TRBV9 to TRBJ2-7; 7 bases fit TRBD2. Germline trimming cut 0 bases from V and 1 base from J; bases unmatched to any gene: 1. The CDR3 loop spans 14 amino acids. Germline assignment: CDR1 SGDLS and CDR2 YYNGEE. The CDR3 DNA reads TGTGCCAGCAGCGTAGGTAGCGGGTCCTACGAGCAGTACTTC. It codes for CASSVGSGSYEQYF.

J is TRBJ2-7 and V is TRBV7-3; D is tentatively TRBD1 or TRBD2 (5 bases each). The CDR3 consists of 12 residues. V was cut by 6 bases and J by 4 bases, with 10 bases left in between. Germline CDR1 reads SGHTA; CDR2 reads FQGTGA. CDR3 region: CASRWDGYEQYF. The DNA of the CDR3 is TGTGCCAGCAGGTGGGACGGTTACGAGCAGTACTTC.

The chain uses TRBV6-6 and TRBJ2-2; D call uncertain. CDR1 is MNHNY, CDR2 SVGAGI, per germline (reference sequence). V lost 6 bases and J 1 base, leaving 12 bases between the germline ends. The CDR3 has 15 residues. CDR3 loop: CASRPLDWNTGELFF. Written as DNA, the CDR3 is TGTGCCAGCAGACCACTCGACTGGAACACCGGGGAGCTGTTTTTT.

This clone was recorded only once. The chain carries TRBV2 and TRBJ2-1; D is possibly TRBD2 (6 bases). Germline CDR1 reads SNHLY; CDR2 reads FYNNEI. The CDR3 loop spans 11 amino acids. The V end lost 9 bases, the J end lost 10 bases, and 13 bases lay between the germline ends. CDR3 region: CASYLSGEQFF. The CDR3 DNA reads as TGTGCCAGTTACCTTAGCGGAGAGCAGTTCTTC.

V usage is TRBV4-1 and J usage is TRBJ1-6; the match to TRBD1 covers 7 bases. V lost 0 bases and J lost 10; bases outside the gene matches: 6. CDR3 length: 15 residues. Per the germline V gene, CDR1 is MGHRA and CDR2 is YSYEKL. In DNA, the CDR3 is TGCGCCAGCAGCCAAGAAGGGGGCCTGTGGTCACCCCTCCACTTT. Amino acid sequence: CASSQEGGLWSPLHF.

This clone was seen only once. The chain combines TRBV28 with TRBJ1-2, with 10 bases identical to TRBD1. Trimming at V came to 8 bases and at J to 5 bases, leaving 8 bases not matched to a gene. This CDR3 spans 14 amino acids. Germline CDR1 reads MDHEN; CDR2 reads SYDVKM. The CDR3: CASLLAGQGYGYTF. The CDR3 DNA follows: TGTGCCAGCCTTCTCGCGGGACAGGGGTATGGCTACACCTTC.

The rearrangement links TRBV4-2 to TRBJ2-7; TRBD2 matches 7 bases. This CDR3 comprises 16 residues. V was pared by 0 bases and J by 2 bases, with 7 bases of the junction left unmatched. The germline V gene encodes CDR1 LGHNA and CDR2 YNFKEQ. The DNA for the CDR3 is TGTGCCAGCAGCCAAGATGGGGCGGGGGTTGCCTACGAGCAGTACTTC. It specifies CASSQDGAGVAYEQYF.

The chain is built from TRBV5-1 and TRBJ2-5; D perhaps matches TRBD1 (5 bases). This CDR3 region has 16 residues. The germline CDR1 and CDR2 sequences are SGHRS and YFSETQ. V lost 0 bases to trimming and J lost 3 bases, with 15 bases between them. This CDR3 reads CASSLVVRQGKETQYF. CDR3 nucleotides: TGCGCCAGCAGCTTGGTAGTTCGGCAGGGTAAAGAGACCCAGTACTTC.

This chain links TRBV6-5 with TRBJ1-2; D gene uncertain. Trimming shortened V by 0 bases and J by 8 bases, and 13 bases separated the two germline ends. This CDR3 is built from 14 residues. Germline V lookup: CDR1 MNHEY, CDR2 SVGAGI. Written as DNA, the CDR3 is TGTGCCAGCAGTTACTCGATCGGTCTGGACGGCTACACCTTC. Protein sequence: CASSYSIGLDGYTF.

This rearrangement joins TRBV30 to TRBJ1-6; TRBD1 is a possible D gene (6 bases). Trimming shortened V by 2 bases and J by 1 base, and 15 bases separated the two germline ends. Germline CDR1 GTSNPN, CDR2 SVGIG (reference sequence). The CDR3 is made up of 17 amino acids. CDR3 amino acids: CAWSTTGYLSYNSPLHF. The CDR3 DNA reads as TGTGCCTGGAGTACTACAGGGTATTTATCCTATAATTCACCCCTCCACTTT.

Worth noting for this clone: Other nucleotide sequences in the sample specify the same CDR3. The genes are TRBV5-1 and TRBJ1-1, with D maybe TRBD1 (5 bases). CDR1 is SGHRS and CDR2 is YFSETQ in the germline V gene. The CDR3 has 14 residues. The V end was cut by 1 base, the J end by 2 bases, with 9 bases between. This CDR3 is CASSLSTANTEAFF. The CDR3 nucleotides are TGCGCCAGCAGCTTGTCGACAGCTAACACTGAAGCTTTCTTT.

The rearrangement joins TRBV27 to TRBJ1-6, with D perhaps TRBD1 (5 bases). The CDR3 consists of 15 residues. The ends were cut back, 4 bases at V and 4 bases at J, with 11 bases in the middle. CDR1 MNHEY and CDR2 SMNVEV come from the germline V gene (reference sequence). The CDR3, as DNA: TGTGCCAGCAGTTCCGGACAATGGTATAATTCACCCCTCCACTTT. Amino acids: CASSSGQWYNSPLHF.

This chain joins TRBV11-1 and TRBJ1-6; tentative D call: TRBD1 (5 bases). V lost 2 bases and J lost 6, with 11 bases in between. The CDR3 is 15 residues long. Germline-derived CDR1 and CDR2 are SGHAT and FQDESV (reference sequence). In DNA, the CDR3 is TGTGCCAGCAGCTTAAAGCAGGGCGGTAATTCACCCCTCCACTTT. This encodes CASSLKQGGNSPLHF.

The table lists this clone with a few counts. The genes are TRBV5-6 and TRBJ2-5, with D unresolved. The CDR3 runs 11 residues. Trimming stripped 4 bases from V and 3 bases from J, with 4 bases between. Germline assignment: CDR1 SGHDT and CDR2 YYEEEE. Written as DNA, the CDR3 is TGTGCCAGCAGCATGGAAGAGACCCAGTACTTC. Its translation: CASSMEETQYF.

The chain has TRBV30 and TRBJ2-7, with 7 bases identical to TRBD1. With 3 bases clipped from V and 6 bases from J, the junction kept 11 bases outside the gene matches. The CDR3 is made up of 14 amino acids. Germline V gives CDR1 GTSNPN, CDR2 SVGIG (reference sequence). The CDR3 is CAWRATGWYGEQYF. CDR3 sequence (DNA): TGTGCCTGGAGGGCGACAGGGTGGTATGGCGAGCAGTACTTC. Full variable domain (outside the CDR3, taken from reference TRBV30 and TRBJ2-7): SQTIHQWPATLVQPVGSPLSLECTVEGTSNPNLYWYRQAAGRGLQLLFYSVGIGQISSEVPQNLSASRPQDRQFILSSKKLLLSDSGFYLCAWRATGWYGEQYFGPGTRLTVT.

J is TRBJ2-3 and V is TRBV5-3; perhaps TRBD1 as D (6 bases). TRBV5-3 is placed among ORFs of uncertain function. This CDR3 spans 16 amino acids. V lost 3 bases and J lost 3, with 17 bases in between. CDR3 coding DNA: TGTGCCAGAAGCTCGCGGACAGACCAGGGGACAGATACGCAGTATTTT. This encodes CARSSRTDQGTDTQYF.

V usage is TRBV28 and J usage is TRBJ1-2; the D is unclear. The CDR3 is made up of 12 amino acids. Germline V gives CDR1 MDHEN, CDR2 SYDVKM. V was clipped by 7 bases and J by 4 bases, with 10 bases between them. DNA of the CDR3: TGTGCCAGCATGAAGGACTCCTATGGCTACACCTTC. It is translated as CASMKDSYGYTF.